The text below deals with one T cell receptor beta chain. The sample originates from a study of blood T cell repertoires in COVID-19. Germline V gene sequence: CDR1 SGHRS, CDR2 YFSETQ. Trimming cost V 4 bases and J 5 bases, with 12 bases left between them. This CDR3 comprises 13 residues. In the original workflow: Nucleated cell counts were estimated from reference gene primer amplification. Measured with immunoSEQ multiplex PCR; TCRdb has only the in-frame clones, and not every one. The V and J calls and clone size were taken over from that table, and D and trimming were inferred from the DNA. The sample contains around 130,000 clones, about four fifths of which appear only once.

The chain recombines TRBV5-1 with TRBJ2-5; weak D call: TRBD2 (5 bases). This sequence was found in a woman in her forties or fifties with acute or convalescent COVID-19. The sequenced sample consisted of peripheral blood. CDR3 DNA: TGCGCCAGCAGCCCCGGATGGGAGGAGACCCAGTACTTC. This translates into CASSPGWEETQYF.